This TCR beta chain was identified in a study of blood T cell repertoires in COVID-19. Across the whole study: Samples of COVID-19 (acute and convalescent) were obtained from the United States, Italy and Spain. The analysed material was cDNA or gDNA that came from T cells, B-cell-depleted T cells, or PBMCs.

V lost 0 bases to trimming and J lost 5 bases, with 10 bases between them. The CDR3 spans 15 residues. Germline V gene sequence: CDR1 SGHAT, CDR2 FQNNGV. The assay was immunoSEQ multiplex PCR, and TCRdb's table has in-frame clones only and misses some. The sample comprises around 470,000 clones, about 91% of which are singletons, and 0.7% to 1% rests with the top ten. The gene calls are TRBV11-2 and TRBJ1-4; TRBD1 might be the D (6 bases). The sample comprised peripheral blood. The sequence derives from a man younger than 35 with COVID-19, enrolled during active disease. In DNA, the CDR3 is TGTGCCAGCAGCTTAGACCGGGACAAAAATGAAAAACTGTTTTTT. This encodes CASSLDRDKNEKLFF.